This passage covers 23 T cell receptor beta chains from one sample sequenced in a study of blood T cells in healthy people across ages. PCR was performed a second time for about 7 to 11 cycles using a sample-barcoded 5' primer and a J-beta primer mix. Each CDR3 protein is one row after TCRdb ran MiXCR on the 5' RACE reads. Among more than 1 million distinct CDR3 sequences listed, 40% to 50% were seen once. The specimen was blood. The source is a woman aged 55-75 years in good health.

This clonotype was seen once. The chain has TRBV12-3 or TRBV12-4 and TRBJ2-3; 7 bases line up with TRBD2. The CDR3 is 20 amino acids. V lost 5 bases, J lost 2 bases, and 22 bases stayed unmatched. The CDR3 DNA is TGTGCCAGCAGTCCATCCCCGGGGAGGGTGGCTAGCGGAAACACAGATACGCAGTATTTT. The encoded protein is CASSPSPGRVASGNTDTQYF.

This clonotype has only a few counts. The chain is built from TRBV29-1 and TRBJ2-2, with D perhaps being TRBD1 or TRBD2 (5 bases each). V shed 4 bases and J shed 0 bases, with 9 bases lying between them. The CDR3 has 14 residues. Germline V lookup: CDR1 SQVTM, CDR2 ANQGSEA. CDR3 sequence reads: CSVGMGANTGELFF. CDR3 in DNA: TGCAGCGTTGGAATGGGGGCGAACACCGGGGAGCTGTTTTTT.

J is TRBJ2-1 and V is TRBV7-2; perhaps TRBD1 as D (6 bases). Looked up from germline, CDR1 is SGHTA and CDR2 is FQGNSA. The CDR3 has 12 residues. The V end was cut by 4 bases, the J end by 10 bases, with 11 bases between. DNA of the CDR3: TGTGCCAGCAGCTCCTATAGGGGGGAGCAGTTCTTC. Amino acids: CASSSYRGEQFF.

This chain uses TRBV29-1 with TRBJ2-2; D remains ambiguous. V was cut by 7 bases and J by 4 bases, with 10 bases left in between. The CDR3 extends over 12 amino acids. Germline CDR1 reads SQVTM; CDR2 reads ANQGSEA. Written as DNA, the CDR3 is TGCAGCGCCGCTGACGGCACCGGGGAGCTGTTTTTT. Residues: CSAADGTGELFF.

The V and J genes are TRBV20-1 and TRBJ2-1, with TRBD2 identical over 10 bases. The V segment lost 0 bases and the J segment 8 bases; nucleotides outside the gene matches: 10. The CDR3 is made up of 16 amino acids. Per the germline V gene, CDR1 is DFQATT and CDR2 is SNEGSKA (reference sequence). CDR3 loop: CSARDSRLAGVHEQFF. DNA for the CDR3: TGCAGTGCTAGAGATTCTCGGCTAGCGGGAGTACATGAGCAGTTCTTC.

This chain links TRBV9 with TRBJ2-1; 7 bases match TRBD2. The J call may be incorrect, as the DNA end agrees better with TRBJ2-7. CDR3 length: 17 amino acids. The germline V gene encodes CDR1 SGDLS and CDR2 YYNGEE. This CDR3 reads CASSRFTSATSYNEQYF. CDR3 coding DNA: TGTGCCAGCAGCCGCTTTACTAGCGCAACCTCCTACAATGAGCAGTACTTC.

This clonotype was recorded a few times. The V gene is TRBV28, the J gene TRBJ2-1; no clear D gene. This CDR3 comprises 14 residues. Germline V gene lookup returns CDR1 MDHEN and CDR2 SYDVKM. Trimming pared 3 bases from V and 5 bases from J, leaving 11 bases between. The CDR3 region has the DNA TGTGCCAGCAGTTTGGTAAGGATAAACAATGAGCAGTTCTTC. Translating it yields CASSLVRINNEQFF. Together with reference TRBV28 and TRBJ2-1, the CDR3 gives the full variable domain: DVKVTQSSRYLVKRTGEKVFLECVQDMDHENMFWYRQDPGLGLRLIYFSYDVKMKEKGDIPEGYSVSREKKERFSLILESASTNQTSMYLCASSLVRINNEQFFGPGTRLTVL.

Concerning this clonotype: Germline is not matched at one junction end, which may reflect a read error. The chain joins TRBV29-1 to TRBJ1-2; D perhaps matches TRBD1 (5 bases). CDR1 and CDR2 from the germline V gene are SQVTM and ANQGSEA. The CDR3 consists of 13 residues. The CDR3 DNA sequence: TGCAGCGCCGAAATCCAGGGAGAATATGACTACACCTTC. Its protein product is CSAEIQGEYDYTF. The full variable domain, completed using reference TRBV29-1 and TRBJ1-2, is SAVISQKPSRDICQRGTSLTIQCQVDSQVTMMFWYRQQPGQSLTLIATANQGSEATYESGFVIDKFPISRPNLTFSTLTVSNMSPEDSSIYLCSAEIQGEYDYTFGSGTRLTVV.

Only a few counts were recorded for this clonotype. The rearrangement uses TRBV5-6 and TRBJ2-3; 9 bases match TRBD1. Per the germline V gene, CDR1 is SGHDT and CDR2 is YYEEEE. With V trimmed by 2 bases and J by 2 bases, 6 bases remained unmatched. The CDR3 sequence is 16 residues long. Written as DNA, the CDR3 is TGTGCCAGCAGCTTCGGGACAGGGCCTTTCACAGATACGCAGTATTTT. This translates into CASSFGTGPFTDTQYF.

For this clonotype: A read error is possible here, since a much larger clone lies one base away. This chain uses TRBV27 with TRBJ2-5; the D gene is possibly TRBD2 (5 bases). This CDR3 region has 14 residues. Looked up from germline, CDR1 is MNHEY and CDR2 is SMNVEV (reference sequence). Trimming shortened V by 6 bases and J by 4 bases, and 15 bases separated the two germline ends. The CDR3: CASRLDSWGETQYF. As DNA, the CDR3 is TGTGCCAGCAGGTTGGACTCTTGGGGAGAGACCCAGTACTTC.

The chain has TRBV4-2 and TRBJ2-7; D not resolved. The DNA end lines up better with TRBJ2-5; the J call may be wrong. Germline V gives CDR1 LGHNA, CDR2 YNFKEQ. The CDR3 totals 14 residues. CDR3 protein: CASSQESTKETQYF. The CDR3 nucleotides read TGTGCCAGCAGCCAAGAAAGTACCAAAGAGACCCAGTACTTC.

In DNA form, the CDR3 reads TGCAGTGCTAGAACGCGAAACCAAGAGACCCAGTACTTC. Its protein is CSARTRNQETQYF. The chain links TRBV20-1 to TRBJ2-5; D uncertain. The CDR3 covers 13 residues. Germline V CDR1 and CDR2: DFQATT, SNEGSKA (reference sequence). Trimming took 2 bases from V and 0 from J, leaving 7 bases between them.

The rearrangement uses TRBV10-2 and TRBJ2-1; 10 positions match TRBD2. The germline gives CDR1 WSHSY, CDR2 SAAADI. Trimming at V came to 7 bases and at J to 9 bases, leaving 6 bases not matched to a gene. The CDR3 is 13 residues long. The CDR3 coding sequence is TGCGCCAGCAAGGCTAGCGGGAGCGGTGAGCAGTTCTTC. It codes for CASKASGSGEQFF.

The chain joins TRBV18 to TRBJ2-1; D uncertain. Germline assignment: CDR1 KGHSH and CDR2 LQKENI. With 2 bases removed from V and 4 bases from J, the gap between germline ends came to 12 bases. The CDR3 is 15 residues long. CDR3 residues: CASSPRSAAYNEQFF. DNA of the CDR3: TGTGCCAGCTCACCAAGGTCGGCAGCATACAATGAGCAGTTCTTC.

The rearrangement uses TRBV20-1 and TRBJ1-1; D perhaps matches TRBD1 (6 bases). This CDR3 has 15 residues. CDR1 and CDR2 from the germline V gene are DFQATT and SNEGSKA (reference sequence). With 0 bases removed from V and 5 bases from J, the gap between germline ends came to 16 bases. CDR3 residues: CSARDFVQGKTEAFF. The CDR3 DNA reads TGCAGTGCTAGAGATTTTGTCCAGGGGAAGACTGAAGCTTTCTTT.

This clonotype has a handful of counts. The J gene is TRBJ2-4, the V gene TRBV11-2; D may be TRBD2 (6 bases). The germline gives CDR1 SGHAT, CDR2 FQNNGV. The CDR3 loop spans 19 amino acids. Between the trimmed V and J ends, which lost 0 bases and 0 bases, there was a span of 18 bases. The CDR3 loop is CASSLDIGSGLLAKNIQYF. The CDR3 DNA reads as TGTGCCAGCAGCTTAGATATCGGGAGTGGACTCCTAGCCAAAAACATTCAGTACTTC.

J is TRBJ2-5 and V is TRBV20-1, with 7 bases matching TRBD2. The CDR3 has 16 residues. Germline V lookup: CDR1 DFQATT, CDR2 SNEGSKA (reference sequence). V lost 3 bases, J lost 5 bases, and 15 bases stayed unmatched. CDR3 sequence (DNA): TGCAGTGCTAGTGGGTTGCGGGGGAGCGAGGTGGAGACCCAGTACTTC. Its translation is CSASGLRGSEVETQYF.

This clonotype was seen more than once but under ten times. CDR3 bases: TGCAGTGCTCCCACCCTTAGCGGGAGCGGTGGGGAGACCCAGTACTTC. As protein: CSAPTLSGSGGETQYF. V and J are TRBV20-1 and TRBJ2-5; 9 bases fit TRBD2. V was clipped by 5 bases and J by 5 bases; unmatched bases: 15. This CDR3 comprises 16 residues. Germline V gene data show CDR1 as DFQATT and CDR2 as SNEGSKA (reference sequence).

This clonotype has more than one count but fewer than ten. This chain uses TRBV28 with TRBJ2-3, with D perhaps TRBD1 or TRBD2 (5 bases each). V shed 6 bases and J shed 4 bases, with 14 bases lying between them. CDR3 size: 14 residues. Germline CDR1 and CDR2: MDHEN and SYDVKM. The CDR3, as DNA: TGTGCCAGCAGCGCCACCAGGGACCCAGATACGCAGTATTTT. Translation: CASSATRDPDTQYF.

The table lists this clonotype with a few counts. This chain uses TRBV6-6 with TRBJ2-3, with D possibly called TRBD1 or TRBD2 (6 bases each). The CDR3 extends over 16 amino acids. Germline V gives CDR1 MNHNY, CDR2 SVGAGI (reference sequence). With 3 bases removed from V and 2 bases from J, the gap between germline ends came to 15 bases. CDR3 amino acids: CASSYRGAEYTDTQYF. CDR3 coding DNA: TGTGCCAGCAGTTATAGGGGGGCAGAATACACAGATACGCAGTATTTT.

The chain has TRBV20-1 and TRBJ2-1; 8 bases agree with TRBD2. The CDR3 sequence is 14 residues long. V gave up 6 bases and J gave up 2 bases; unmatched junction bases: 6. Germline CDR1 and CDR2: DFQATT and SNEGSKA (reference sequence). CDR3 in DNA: TGCAGTGCAACAGCGGGAGTTACCTACAATGAGCAGTTCTTC. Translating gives CSATAGVTYNEQFF.

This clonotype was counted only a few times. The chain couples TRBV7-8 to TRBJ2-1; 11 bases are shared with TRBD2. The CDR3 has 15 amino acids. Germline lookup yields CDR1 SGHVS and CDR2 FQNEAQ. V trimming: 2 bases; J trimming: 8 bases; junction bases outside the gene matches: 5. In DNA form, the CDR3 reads TGTGCCAGCAGCTTACTAGCGGGAGGAAGAGATGAGCAGTTCTTC. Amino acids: CASSLLAGGRDEQFF.

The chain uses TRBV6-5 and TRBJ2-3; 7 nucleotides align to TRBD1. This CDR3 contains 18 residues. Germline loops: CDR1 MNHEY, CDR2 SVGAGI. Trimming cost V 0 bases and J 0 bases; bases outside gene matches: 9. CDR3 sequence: CASSYSPEGTESTDTQYF. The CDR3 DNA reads TGTGCCAGCAGTTACTCGCCAGAGGGGACAGAGAGCACAGATACGCAGTATTTT.